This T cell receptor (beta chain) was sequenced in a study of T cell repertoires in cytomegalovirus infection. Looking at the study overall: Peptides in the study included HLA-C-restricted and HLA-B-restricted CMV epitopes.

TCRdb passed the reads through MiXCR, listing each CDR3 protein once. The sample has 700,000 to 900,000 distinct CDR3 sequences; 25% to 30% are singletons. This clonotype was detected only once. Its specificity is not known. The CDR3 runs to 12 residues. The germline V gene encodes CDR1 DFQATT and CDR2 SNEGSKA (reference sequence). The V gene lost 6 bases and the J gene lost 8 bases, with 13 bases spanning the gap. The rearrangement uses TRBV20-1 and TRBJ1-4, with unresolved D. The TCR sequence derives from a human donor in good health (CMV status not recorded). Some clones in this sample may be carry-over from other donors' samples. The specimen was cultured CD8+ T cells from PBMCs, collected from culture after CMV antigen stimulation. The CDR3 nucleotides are TGCAGTGCGGGAGGGCGAAAGGAAAAACTGTTTTTT. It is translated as CSAGGRKEKLFF.